The rows below give T cell receptor beta chains drawn from one sample of a study of blood T cell repertoires in COVID-19. Assay: immunoSEQ multiplex PCR; the TCRdb copy retains only in-frame clones and omits some. The data hold 100,000 to 120,000 clones, with around 76% observed a single time. The sample was peripheral blood. These TCRs come from a woman in her 70s with acute or convalescent COVID-19. Both conserved end residues are part of each CDR3. Fields, in order: D gene, V gene, J gene, CDR3 length, clone size, CDR3 protein, CDR3 DNA. The D gene is left open where the match is weak. Clone size is stated in some rows and not others, as once, few, many or a class when expanded.

D gene: -
V gene: TRBV9
J gene: TRBJ1-1
CDR3 length: 14
clone size: few
CDR3 protein: CASSVTGRNTEAFF
CDR3 DNA: TGTGCCAGCAGCGTCACAGGGAGGAACACTGAAGCTTTCTTT

D gene: -
V gene: TRBV5-1
J gene: TRBJ2-2
CDR3 length: 14
clone size: -
CDR3 protein: CASSLDSPTGELFF
CDR3 DNA: TGCGCCAGCAGCTTGGACAGTCCCACCGGGGAGCTGTTTTTT

D gene: -
V gene: TRBV19
J gene: TRBJ1-5
CDR3 length: 13
clone size: -
CDR3 protein: CASSVEGGQPQHF
CDR3 DNA: TGTGCCAGTAGTGTAGAGGGAGGTCAGCCCCAGCATTTT

D gene: -
V gene: TRBV7-2
J gene: TRBJ1-2
CDR3 length: 14
clone size: -
CDR3 protein: CASSLERGNYGYTF
CDR3 DNA: TGTGCCAGCAGCTTAGAGCGGGGGAACTATGGCTACACCTTC

D gene: -
V gene: TRBV7-2
J gene: TRBJ1-2
CDR3 length: 13
clone size: -
CDR3 protein: CASSPQAPLGYTF
CDR3 DNA: TGTGCCAGCAGCCCACAGGCGCCCCTGGGCTACACCTTC

D gene: -
V gene: TRBV28
J gene: TRBJ2-3
CDR3 length: 15
clone size: once
CDR3 protein: CASGLSSAGTDTQYF
CDR3 DNA: TGTGCCAGCGGTCTATCCAGCGCTGGCACAGATACGCAGTATTTT

D gene: -
V gene: TRBV5-1
J gene: TRBJ2-5
CDR3 length: 16
clone size: -
CDR3 protein: CASSTDIRGVGETQYF
CDR3 DNA: TGCGCCAGCAGCACGGACATCAGGGGCGTCGGAGAGACCCAGTACTTC

D gene: -
V gene: TRBV5-4
J gene: TRBJ2-2
CDR3 length: 14
clone size: -
CDR3 protein: CASSPDTSPGELFF
CDR3 DNA: TGTGCCAGCAGCCCTGACACCAGCCCCGGGGAGCTGTTTTTT

D gene: TRBD1
V gene: TRBV2
J gene: TRBJ2-2
CDR3 length: 16
clone size: -
CDR3 protein: CASSATGAVATGELFF
CDR3 DNA: TGTGCCAGCAGTGCGACAGGGGCGGTGGCGACCGGGGAGCTGTTTTTT

D gene: -
V gene: TRBV28
J gene: TRBJ2-1
CDR3 length: 16
clone size: -
CDR3 protein: CASSDFNQAPGYEQFF
CDR3 DNA: TGTGCCAGCAGCGATTTTAACCAGGCCCCAGGCTATGAGCAGTTCTTC

D gene: -
V gene: TRBV6-6
J gene: TRBJ1-2
CDR3 length: 18
clone size: -
CDR3 protein: CASSQYIPVGEAANGYTF
CDR3 DNA: TGTGCCAGCAGTCAATACATCCCTGTTGGCGAAGCGGCCAATGGCTACACCTTC

D gene: -
V gene: TRBV3-1/TRBV3-2
J gene: TRBJ1-5
CDR3 length: 12
clone size: -
CDR3 protein: CASSRAGQPQHF
CDR3 DNA: TGTGCCAGTTCCCGAGCGGGACAGCCCCAGCATTTT

D gene: -
V gene: TRBV3-1/TRBV3-2
J gene: TRBJ2-7
CDR3 length: 13
clone size: once
CDR3 protein: CASSQRPSYEQYF
CDR3 DNA: TGTGCCAGCAGCCAACGGCCTAGCTACGAGCAGTACTTC

D gene: -
V gene: TRBV19
J gene: TRBJ1-5
CDR3 length: 15
clone size: -
CDR3 protein: CASSSREGYNQPQHF
CDR3 DNA: TGTGCCAGTAGTAGCAGGGAGGGCTACAATCAGCCCCAGCATTTT

D gene: -
V gene: TRBV5-1
J gene: TRBJ2-7
CDR3 length: 14
clone size: -
CDR3 protein: CASSLFQGSYEQYF
CDR3 DNA: TGCGCCAGCAGCTTGTTTCAGGGCTCCTACGAGCAGTACTTC

D gene: -
V gene: TRBV12-3/TRBV12-4
J gene: TRBJ1-5
CDR3 length: 13
clone size: -
CDR3 protein: CASSLTPRQPQHF
CDR3 DNA: TGTGCCAGCAGTTTAACTCCCCGTCAGCCCCAGCATTTT

D gene: TRBD1
V gene: TRBV28
J gene: TRBJ2-6
CDR3 length: 18
clone size: few
CDR3 protein: CASSLLDRGLAGANVLTF
CDR3 DNA: TGTGCCAGCAGTTTATTGGACAGGGGATTAGCTGGGGCCAACGTCCTGACTTTC

D gene: TRBD1
V gene: TRBV10-2
J gene: TRBJ1-4
CDR3 length: 13
clone size: -
CDR3 protein: CASLGQAEEKLFF
CDR3 DNA: TGCGCCAGCTTGGGACAGGCGGAAGAAAAACTGTTTTTT